This T cell receptor (beta chain) was recovered during a study of T cells in Graves' hyperthyroidism and ophthalmopathy. The TCR beta CDR3 regions underwent amplification using RNA transcripts as the source. The HTBI primer set drove a first-round RT-PCR of the TCR CDR3. TCRdb reanalysed the multiplex PCR reads using MiXCR and keeps one entry per CDR3 protein. The sample shows about 500,000 distinct CDR3 sequences, roughly a sixth of them seen only once. Concerning this clonotype itself: Relative to the germline gene, one junction end is altered; a read error may explain this.

Germline lookup yields CDR1 SGDLS and CDR2 YYNGEE. This CDR3 has 17 residues. Sequencing was carried out using blood. The chain couples TRBV9 to TRBJ2-2, with 10 bases that match TRBD2. The TCR originated in a woman aged 18-30 years with Graves' ophthalmopathy. The CDR3 region has the DNA TGTTCCAGCAGCGGTCCTAGCGGGAGTACCGACACCGGGGAGCTGTTTTTT. This gives the protein CSSSGPSGSTDTGELFF.